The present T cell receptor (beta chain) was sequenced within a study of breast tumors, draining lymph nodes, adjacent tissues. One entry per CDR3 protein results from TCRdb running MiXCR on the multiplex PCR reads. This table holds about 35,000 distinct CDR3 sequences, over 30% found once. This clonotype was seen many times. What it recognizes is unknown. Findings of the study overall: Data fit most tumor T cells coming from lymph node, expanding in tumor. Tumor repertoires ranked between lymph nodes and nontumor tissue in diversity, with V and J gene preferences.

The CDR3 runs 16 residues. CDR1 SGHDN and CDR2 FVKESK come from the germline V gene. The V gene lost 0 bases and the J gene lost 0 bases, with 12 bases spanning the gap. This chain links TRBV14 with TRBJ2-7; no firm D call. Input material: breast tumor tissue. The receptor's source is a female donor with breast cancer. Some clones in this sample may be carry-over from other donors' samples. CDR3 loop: CASSQDLTQLSYEQYF. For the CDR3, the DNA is TGTGCCAGCAGCCAAGATTTGACACAGCTCTCCTACGAGCAGTACTTC.